Detailed here is one TCR beta chain. TCRdb's table, derived via immunoSEQ multiplex PCR, lists solely in-frame clones and lacks some. The sample shows roughly 290,000 clones, around 87% of them seen only once. The source of the sample is a study of blood T cell repertoires in COVID-19. CDR1 LGHNA and CDR2 YNFKEQ come from the germline V gene. With 4 bases clipped from V and 6 bases from J, the junction kept 11 bases outside the gene matches. CDR3 length: 16 residues. J is TRBJ2-2 and V is TRBV4-2; 7 bases agree with TRBD2. This TCR was recovered from a woman between 45 and 65 years old who had recovered from COVID-19. The sequenced sample consisted of peripheral blood. The CDR3 nucleotides are TGTGCCAGCAGCCCTCAGACGGGAGGTTCCCCCGGGGAGCTGTTTTTT. This gives the protein CASSPQTGGSPGELFF.